This is a list of T cell receptor beta chains from one sample in a study of shared clonotypes between healthy human individuals. The table came from immunoSEQ multiplex PCR; TCRdb's copy has only in-frame clones and leaves some out. The table has about 1.5 million clones, approximately 98% seen once. The specimen was naive CD4+ T cells sorted from blood. The receptor set was obtained from a man aged 30-40 years in good health. CDR3s include the opening cysteine and the closing phenylalanine or tryptophan. Each record gives: V gene, D gene, J gene, clone size, CDR3 DNA, CDR3 protein. D genes are given only for firm matches. A row's size may be missing; if present it is once, few, many or a size class.

V gene: TRBV19
D gene: NA
J gene: TRBJ1-5
clone size: NA
CDR3 DNA: TGTGCCACTGAGTACGGGGGCGGGCGAAATCAGCCCCAGCATTTT
CDR3 protein: CATEYGGGRNQPQHF

V gene: TRBV18
D gene: NA
J gene: TRBJ2-7
clone size: NA
CDR3 DNA: TGTGCCAGCTCACCAACGGACAGCCCTTCCTACGAGCAGTACTTC
CDR3 protein: CASSPTDSPSYEQYF

V gene: TRBV11-3
D gene: TRBD2
J gene: TRBJ2-7
clone size: NA
CDR3 DNA: TGTGCCAGCAGCAAAGCCGGGACTAGCGCGACCTACGAGCAGTACTTC
CDR3 protein: CASSKAGTSATYEQYF

V gene: TRBV7-9
D gene: NA
J gene: TRBJ2-1
clone size: once
CDR3 DNA: TGTGCCAGCAGCTTAGTAGGGGCGGTCTACAATGAGCAGTTCTTC
CDR3 protein: CASSLVGAVYNEQFF

V gene: TRBV10-3
D gene: NA
J gene: TRBJ2-1
clone size: NA
CDR3 DNA: TGTGCCATCAGTGAAACCATCAATGAGCAGTTCTTC
CDR3 protein: CAISETINEQFF

V gene: TRBV27
D gene: NA
J gene: TRBJ1-5
clone size: NA
CDR3 DNA: TGTGCCAGCAGTACGAAGTCGGGGGCGCATCAGCCCCAGCATTTT
CDR3 protein: CASSTKSGAHQPQHF

V gene: TRBV28
D gene: TRBD1
J gene: TRBJ1-5
clone size: NA
CDR3 DNA: TGTGCCAGCAGTTCAGCGGGACAGGGAGGCAATCAGCCCCAGCATTTT
CDR3 protein: CASSSAGQGGNQPQHF

V gene: TRBV6-1
D gene: NA
J gene: TRBJ1-2
clone size: NA
CDR3 DNA: TGTGCCAGCAGTGAACGGTTCTATGGCTACACCTTC
CDR3 protein: CASSERFYGYTF

V gene: TRBV7-9
D gene: NA
J gene: TRBJ1-2
clone size: NA
CDR3 DNA: TGTGCCAGCAGCTTACAGGACAGAGACTACACCTTC
CDR3 protein: CASSLQDRDYTF

V gene: TRBV10-1
D gene: NA
J gene: TRBJ2-3
clone size: NA
CDR3 DNA: TGCGCCAGCAGTGGACAGTCATCTAGCACAGATACGCAGTATTTT
CDR3 protein: CASSGQSSSTDTQYF

V gene: TRBV9
D gene: TRBD2
J gene: TRBJ2-7
clone size: NA
CDR3 DNA: TGTGCCAGCAGCGTAGAGGCTAGCGGGTTTCGCGAGCAGTACTTC
CDR3 protein: CASSVEASGFREQYF

V gene: TRBV18
D gene: NA
J gene: TRBJ1-4
clone size: NA
CDR3 DNA: TGTGCCAGCTCACCACGCCCGTACGGGCTATCTAATGAAAAACTGTTTTTT
CDR3 protein: CASSPRPYGLSNEKLFF

V gene: TRBV2
D gene: NA
J gene: TRBJ1-1
clone size: NA
CDR3 DNA: TGTGCCAGCGGGGTCCGGCGAGGCACTGAAGCTTTCTTT
CDR3 protein: CASGVRRGTEAFF

V gene: TRBV6-1
D gene: NA
J gene: TRBJ2-2
clone size: NA
CDR3 DNA: TGTGCCAGCATATCTGGGTTCACCGGGGAGCTGTTTTTT
CDR3 protein: CASISGFTGELFF

V gene: TRBV14
D gene: NA
J gene: TRBJ1-2
clone size: NA
CDR3 DNA: TGTGCCAGCAGCCGGTCGGCTAACTATGGCTACACCTTC
CDR3 protein: CASSRSANYGYTF

V gene: TRBV19
D gene: NA
J gene: TRBJ1-5
clone size: NA
CDR3 DNA: TGTGCCAGTAGTATTGGCGGACGCAATCAGCCCCAGCATTTT
CDR3 protein: CASSIGGRNQPQHF

V gene: TRBV28
D gene: TRBD1
J gene: TRBJ2-7
clone size: NA
CDR3 DNA: TGTGCCAGCGTCTTGGACAGGGGGTCCGAGCAGTACTTC
CDR3 protein: CASVLDRGSEQYF

V gene: TRBV7-3
D gene: TRBD2
J gene: TRBJ2-1
clone size: NA
CDR3 DNA: TGTGCCAGCAGCTACATAAAGGGACTAGCGGGGTACAATGAGCAGTTCTTC
CDR3 protein: CASSYIKGLAGYNEQFF

V gene: TRBV7-9
D gene: NA
J gene: TRBJ1-4
clone size: NA
CDR3 DNA: TGTGCCAGCAGCTTGGGAGTTGCAACTAATGAAAAACTGTTTTTT
CDR3 protein: CASSLGVATNEKLFF

V gene: TRBV28
D gene: TRBD1
J gene: TRBJ2-2
clone size: NA
CDR3 DNA: TGTGCCAGCAGACCGGGACAGTTTCCCGGGGAGCTGTTTTTT
CDR3 protein: CASRPGQFPGELFF

V gene: TRBV6-5
D gene: NA
J gene: TRBJ2-1
clone size: NA
CDR3 DNA: TGTGCCAGCGTGGGCCAAACCTACAATGAGCAGTTCTTC
CDR3 protein: CASVGQTYNEQFF

V gene: TRBV7-9
D gene: TRBD2
J gene: TRBJ2-1
clone size: NA
CDR3 DNA: TGTGCCAGCACTGCGGGAGTTGGGAATGAGCAGTTCTTC
CDR3 protein: CASTAGVGNEQFF

V gene: TRBV4-2
D gene: NA
J gene: TRBJ2-5
clone size: NA
CDR3 DNA: TGTGCCAGCAGCCAGAGGGGGGGCGGGACCCAAGAGACCCAGTACTTC
CDR3 protein: CASSQRGGGTQETQYF

V gene: TRBV6-5
D gene: NA
J gene: TRBJ2-1
clone size: NA
CDR3 DNA: TGTGCCAGCAGCCAAGCGACAGGCAATGAGCAGTTCTTC
CDR3 protein: CASSQATGNEQFF

V gene: TRBV7-3
D gene: NA
J gene: TRBJ2-5
clone size: NA
CDR3 DNA: TGTGCCAGCAGCCCCGGGGGCAGTGAGACCCAGTACTTC
CDR3 protein: CASSPGGSETQYF

V gene: TRBV30
D gene: TRBD1
J gene: TRBJ1-2
clone size: NA
CDR3 DNA: TGTGCCTGGAGTAGGGGACAGGTATATGGCTACACCTTC
CDR3 protein: CAWSRGQVYGYTF

V gene: TRBV28
D gene: NA
J gene: TRBJ1-2
clone size: NA
CDR3 DNA: TGTGCCAGCAGTTTCGGACGGTCTGGGGTACCTGGCTACACCTTC
CDR3 protein: CASSFGRSGVPGYTF

V gene: TRBV2
D gene: TRBD1
J gene: TRBJ2-7
clone size: NA
CDR3 DNA: TGTGCCAGCAGCGCCCTCGGGACAGGGGGAAAATACGAGCAGTACTTC
CDR3 protein: CASSALGTGGKYEQYF

V gene: TRBV28
D gene: NA
J gene: TRBJ2-2
clone size: NA
CDR3 DNA: TGTGCCAGCAGTTTAGCGGAGAGGGCCGGGGAGCTGTTTTTT
CDR3 protein: CASSLAERAGELFF

V gene: TRBV27
D gene: TRBD2
J gene: TRBJ2-1
clone size: NA
CDR3 DNA: TGTGCCAGCAGTCCGACTAGCGGGAGGGCACATGAGCAGTTCTTC
CDR3 protein: CASSPTSGRAHEQFF

V gene: TRBV11-2
D gene: NA
J gene: TRBJ2-6
clone size: NA
CDR3 DNA: TGTGCCACCTTATCCTGGGGGGCCAACGTCCTGACTTTC
CDR3 protein: CATLSWGANVLTF

V gene: TRBV6-6
D gene: TRBD2
J gene: TRBJ2-7
clone size: NA
CDR3 DNA: TGTGCCAGCAGTTCCCTAGCGGGAGACTATGGAGAGCAGTACTTC
CDR3 protein: CASSSLAGDYGEQYF

V gene: TRBV15
D gene: NA
J gene: TRBJ2-5
clone size: NA
CDR3 DNA: TGTGCCACCAGCAGAGTGGGAGAGGCCCAGTACTTC
CDR3 protein: CATSRVGEAQYF

V gene: TRBV7-9
D gene: NA
J gene: TRBJ2-1
clone size: NA
CDR3 DNA: TGTGCCAGCATTGTATCGGACACCCCTAATGAGCAGTTCTTC
CDR3 protein: CASIVSDTPNEQFF

V gene: TRBV6-5
D gene: NA
J gene: TRBJ2-7
clone size: NA
CDR3 DNA: TGTGCCAGCAGTTACTCGACCAACTCCTACGAGCAGTACTTC
CDR3 protein: CASSYSTNSYEQYF

V gene: TRBV7-9
D gene: NA
J gene: TRBJ1-3
clone size: once
CDR3 DNA: TGTGCCAGCAGCTTAAATGGAAACACCATATATTTT
CDR3 protein: CASSLNGNTIYF

V gene: TRBV30
D gene: NA
J gene: TRBJ1-2
clone size: NA
CDR3 DNA: TGTGCCTGGAGCGCCACCCTCGGGGGGAGCGGGACCTTC
CDR3 protein: CAWSATLGGSGTF

V gene: TRBV7-2
D gene: TRBD2
J gene: TRBJ2-7
clone size: NA
CDR3 DNA: TGTGCCAGCAGCTTGTGGACTAGTAGTAATTACGAGCAGTACTTC
CDR3 protein: CASSLWTSSNYEQYF

V gene: TRBV5-4
D gene: NA
J gene: TRBJ2-2
clone size: once
CDR3 DNA: TGTGCCAGCAGCCAACTGAGAGACGTGACCGGGGAGCTGTTTTTT
CDR3 protein: CASSQLRDVTGELFF

V gene: TRBV30
D gene: NA
J gene: TRBJ1-1
clone size: NA
CDR3 DNA: TGTGCCTGGAGAAGAGAGACAGTTCCAAACACTGAAGCTTTCTTT
CDR3 protein: CAWRRETVPNTEAFF

V gene: TRBV10-3
D gene: NA
J gene: TRBJ2-1
clone size: NA
CDR3 DNA: TGTGCCATCCGCGACGGGGGATACAATGAGCAGTTCTTC
CDR3 protein: CAIRDGGYNEQFF

V gene: TRBV10-1
D gene: NA
J gene: TRBJ2-5
clone size: NA
CDR3 DNA: TGCGCCAGCAGTGAGGGGGCAGGGACCCAGTACTTC
CDR3 protein: CASSEGAGTQYF

V gene: TRBV10-3
D gene: TRBD2
J gene: TRBJ2-1
clone size: once
CDR3 DNA: TGTGCCATCAGGGGAATAACTAGCGGGAGATACTCCTACAATGAGCAGTTCTTC
CDR3 protein: CAIRGITSGRYSYNEQFF

V gene: TRBV5-1
D gene: TRBD1
J gene: TRBJ2-2
clone size: once
CDR3 DNA: TGCGCCAGCAGCTTGGATGGGACAGCGAACACCGGGGAGCTGTTTTTT
CDR3 protein: CASSLDGTANTGELFF

V gene: TRBV4-3
D gene: NA
J gene: TRBJ1-1
clone size: NA
CDR3 DNA: TGCGCCAGCAGCCAAGATAGGGGGTACGGCACTGAAGCTTTCTTT
CDR3 protein: CASSQDRGYGTEAFF

V gene: TRBV19
D gene: TRBD1
J gene: TRBJ2-3
clone size: NA
CDR3 DNA: TGTGCCAGTAGTACATCAGGGGGCGTCGCAGATACGCAGTATTTT
CDR3 protein: CASSTSGGVADTQYF

V gene: TRBV5-4
D gene: NA
J gene: TRBJ2-2
clone size: NA
CDR3 DNA: TGTGCCAGCAGCTTGCAGGGCACCGGGGAGCTGTTTTTT
CDR3 protein: CASSLQGTGELFF

V gene: TRBV7-9
D gene: NA
J gene: TRBJ2-7
clone size: NA
CDR3 DNA: TGTGCCAGCAGCCTTGGACAGCAGGACCCCAACCGCTCCTACGAGCAGTACTTC
CDR3 protein: CASSLGQQDPNRSYEQYF

V gene: TRBV14
D gene: TRBD1
J gene: TRBJ2-5
clone size: NA
CDR3 DNA: TGTGCCAGCAGATCTGGACAGGGTGGAAGAAAAGAGACCCAGTACTTC
CDR3 protein: CASRSGQGGRKETQYF

V gene: TRBV5-1
D gene: NA
J gene: TRBJ2-7
clone size: NA
CDR3 DNA: TGCGCCAGCAGCGTAACAGGGATTTATGACGAGCAGTACTTC
CDR3 protein: CASSVTGIYDEQYF

V gene: TRBV27
D gene: TRBD1
J gene: TRBJ1-5
clone size: NA
CDR3 DNA: TGTGCCAGCAGCCAGGGACAGGGGGGGAGCTATCCCCAGCATTTT
CDR3 protein: CASSQGQGGSYPQHF